The sequence of this T cell receptor beta chain was determined in a study of control samples from healthy donors and cancer patients. The germline V gene has CDR1 MNHEY and CDR2 SMNVEV (reference sequence). The CDR3 length is 16 residues. Unmatched junction bases numbered 12, after V lost 5 bases and J lost 6 bases. Only in-frame clones appear in the TCRdb table, and some are missing; sequencing was by immunoSEQ multiplex PCR. The sample has around 100,000 clones, under 95% seen once. This chain joins TRBV27 and TRBJ1-2; 10 bases match TRBD1. This receptor was taken from a woman between 18 and 29 years old in good health. Sequencing was done on a sample of blood. Written as DNA, the CDR3 is TGTGCCAGCAGTAGGACAGGGGGTGGGATGCCGGATGGCTACACCTTC. This codes for CASSRTGGGMPDGYTF.